This TCR beta chain was found in a study of T-cell memory formation after mild COVID-19. Study-level information: Largely, TCR clusters stayed within a single donor.

This clonotype was found a few times. Its antigen remains unknown. Researchers used 5'RACE with constant-segment primers to make TCR alpha and TCR beta cDNA libraries that carry sample barcodes and UMIs. TCRdb re-called the 5' RACE reads with MiXCR, one entry per CDR3 protein. Found here are 540,000 or so distinct CDR3 sequences, 20% of them singletons; the top ten hold approximately 12%. General observations from the study: Whereas later expanders leaned CD4+, clones contracting day 15 to 85 showed a balanced CD4/CD8 makeup. Contracting CD4+ clones lay largely in CM and EM, with CD8+ ones residing in EMRA.

This TCR was recovered from an adult woman who had mild COVID-19 (a few samples of this study predate the infection). Cell type and time point are not known. Sample: PBMCs or a T cell subset sorted from them (not recorded which).

Written as DNA, the CDR3 is TGTGCCAGCAGCTTAGCTTTAACCCGGGACAGGGGGTCAGATACGCAGTATTTT. Amino acids: CASSLALTRDRGSDTQYF. The V and J genes are TRBV7-6 and TRBJ2-3, with 11 bases that match TRBD1. This CDR3 has 18 residues. V dropped 0 bases and J dropped 4; count of bases not matched to a gene: 9. Germline values: CDR1 SGHVS, CDR2 FNYEAQ.